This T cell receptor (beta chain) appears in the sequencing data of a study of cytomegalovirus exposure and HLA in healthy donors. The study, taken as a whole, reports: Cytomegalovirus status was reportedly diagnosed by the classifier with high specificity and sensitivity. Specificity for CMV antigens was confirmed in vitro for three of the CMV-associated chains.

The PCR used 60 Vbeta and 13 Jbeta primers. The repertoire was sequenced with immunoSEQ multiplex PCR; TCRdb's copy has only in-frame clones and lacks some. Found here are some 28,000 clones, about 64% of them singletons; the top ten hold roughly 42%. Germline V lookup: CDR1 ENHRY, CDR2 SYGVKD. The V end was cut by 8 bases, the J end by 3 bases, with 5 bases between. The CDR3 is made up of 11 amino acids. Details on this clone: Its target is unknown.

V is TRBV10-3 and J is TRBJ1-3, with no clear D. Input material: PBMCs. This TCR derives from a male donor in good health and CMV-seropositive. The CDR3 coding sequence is TGTGCCATCGGCGGTGGAAACACCATATATTTT. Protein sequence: CAIGGGNTIYF.